The rows below give T cell receptor beta chains drawn from one sample of a study of cytomegalovirus exposure and HLA in healthy donors. Method: immunoSEQ multiplex PCR; TCRdb's copy keeps in-frame clones and lacks some. Of around 160,000 clones listed, roughly 80% are singletons. Material for sequencing was PBMCs. The receptors derive from a man in his fifties in good health and CMV-seropositive. Both conserved end residues are part of each CDR3. Fields, in order: J gene, V gene, D gene, CDR3 length, clone size, CDR3 DNA, CDR3 protein. The D gene is left open where the match is weak. Clone size appears in some rows only: once, few, many, or a class for an expanded clone.

TRBJ1-5	TRBV19	-	14	-	TGTGCCAGTAGTATCACTTATAGCAATCAGCCCCAGCATTTT	CASSITYSNQPQHF
TRBJ1-1	TRBV9	-	16	-	TGTGCCAGCAGCGTAGAACCGGGGGGGACGGAACAAAGCGCTTTCTTT	CASSVEPGGTEQSAFF
TRBJ2-2	TRBV5-1	-	13	-	TGCGCCAGCGGACAGTTGAACACCGGGGAGCTGTTTTTT	CASGQLNTGELFF
TRBJ1-1	TRBV5-6	TRBD1	16	few	TGTGCCAGCAGCTTGGCGGGACAGGGGGCAGGCACTGAAGCTTTCTTT	CASSLAGQGAGTEAFF
TRBJ2-1	TRBV29-1	-	15	-	TGCAGCGTTGGCCCCCCAACGGGACTCTACAATGAGCAGTTCTTC	CSVGPPTGLYNEQFF
TRBJ2-4	TRBV19	-	14	-	TGTGCCAGTAGTTCCAGGACAGTTAAAAACATTCAGTACTTC	CASSSRTVKNIQYF
TRBJ2-1	TRBV11-3	-	14	-	TGTGCCAGCAGTTCCGCCGGTGGTTACAATGAGCAGTTCTTC	CASSSAGGYNEQFF
TRBJ2-1	TRBV7-6	TRBD2	21	-	TGTGCCAGCAGCTTAGTAGAGACTAGCGGGGGGTATGCCCGCTCCTACAATGAGCAGTTCTTC	CASSLVETSGGYARSYNEQFF
TRBJ2-7	TRBV6-6	-	14	once	TGTGCCAGCAGTTACGGCGGGGGCCCCCTCGAGCAGTACTTC	CASSYGGGPLEQYF
TRBJ2-7	TRBV4-3	TRBD2	16	-	TGCGCCAGCAGCCAGATTGGTTGGGAGGGCGATGGGGAGCAGTACTTC	CASSQIGWEGDGEQYF
TRBJ2-5	TRBV28	TRBD2	15	-	TGTGCCAGCAGTCTTAGCGGGGGGCCCCAAGAGACCCAGTACTTC	CASSLSGGPQETQYF
TRBJ1-2	TRBV7-6	TRBD1	15	-	TGTGCCAGCAGCGCGGAGGACAGGGGGCGAAGTGGCTACACCTTC	CASSAEDRGRSGYTF
TRBJ2-1	TRBV7-2	TRBD2	17	once	TGTGCCAGCGGCGCCCCTCCCGGGACTACCCTCGACAATGAGCAGTTCTTC	CASGAPPGTTLDNEQFF
TRBJ2-4	TRBV5-1	TRBD1	14	few	TGCGCCAGCTGCGTCGGGGACAGGGCGGACATTCAGTACTTC	CASCVGDRADIQYF
TRBJ1-6	TRBV11-2	TRBD1	15	-	TGTGCCAGCAGCTCATCGGGACAGGGGTTTTCACCCCTCCACTTT	CASSSSGQGFSPLHF
TRBJ2-7	TRBV7-9	TRBD1	14	-	TGTGCCAGCAGCCCGGGGACAGAGCGCTACGAGCAGTACTTC	CASSPGTERYEQYF
TRBJ2-3	TRBV11-2	TRBD1	16	-	TGTGCCAGCAGCACCCCGACAGGGGGTGGCACAGATACGCAGTATTTT	CASSTPTGGGTDTQYF
TRBJ2-2	TRBV5-1	TRBD2	15	-	TGCGCCAGCAGCTTAAAGCGGGAGTACACCGGGGAGCTGTTTTTT	CASSLKREYTGELFF